One T cell receptor beta chain is described in this entry. What it recognizes is unknown. This sample was taken from a study of shared clonotypes between healthy human individuals. Overall study: Donors, aged 18 to 49, were a couple of women and a few men. The study's findings and limits: The expectation was that sequencing depth would affect clonotype sharing among donors. Estimated richness was generally greater in naive than memory subsets.

The CDR3 contains 14 residues. Per the germline V gene, CDR1 is SGHNT and CDR2 is YYREEE (reference sequence). J was trimmed by 5 bases and V by 3 bases; bases with no gene match: 4. The data were produced by immunoSEQ multiplex PCR, yet TCRdb's version contains in-frame clones alone and is incomplete. The table records millions of clones, around nine tenths of them present only once. The receptor's source is a man between 18 and 35 years old in good health. Sequencing input: naive CD4+ T cells sorted from blood. Noted subset: CD45RA+ positively selected. The chain is built from TRBV5-4 and TRBJ2-7; TRBD1 agrees at 11 bases. The chain's CDR3 is CASSWTGGSDEQYF. DNA of the CDR3: TGTGCCAGCAGCTGGACAGGGGGCTCGGACGAGCAGTACTTC.